What follows are 17 T cell receptor beta chains derived from one specimen sequenced in a study of T cells in Graves' hyperthyroidism and ophthalmopathy. Amplification of TCR beta CDR3 regions was performed using RNA transcripts as template. First-round RT-PCR of the TCR CDR3 relied on the HTBI primer set. One entry per CDR3 protein, called by TCRdb with MiXCR from the multiplex PCR reads. The sample carries about 590,000 distinct CDR3 sequences, roughly 14% recorded once. The sequenced sample consisted of blood. The receptor set was obtained from a woman younger than 45 with Graves' hyperthyroidism.

This clonotype was found a few times. Its ends do not fully match the called genes, so a read error is possible. The CDR3 bases are TGTGCCAGCAGTGAAGTATGGGAGGACTACGGGCAGTACTTC. Translated: CASSEVWEDYGQYF. The chain is built from TRBV6-1 and TRBJ2-7; weak D call: TRBD2 (6 bases). Germline loops: CDR1 MNHNS, CDR2 SASEGT. The CDR3 extends over 14 amino acids.

The sample holds many counts of this clonotype. The chain has TRBV5-1 and TRBJ2-3, with 10 bases aligning to TRBD1. This CDR3 region has 15 residues. V lost 5 bases, J lost 3 bases, and 6 bases stayed unmatched. The germline CDR1 and CDR2 sequences are SGHRS and YFSETQ. CDR3 bases: TGCGCCAGCAGTTATCCGGGACAGGGGACAGATACGCAGTATTTT. Its translation is CASSYPGQGTDTQYF.

Points on this clonotype: This may come from a read error, since a much larger clone is one base off. The V gene is TRBV20-1, the J gene TRBJ2-7, with D perhaps TRBD2 (7 bases). The germline V gene encodes CDR1 DFQATT and CDR2 SNEGSKA (reference sequence). V was clipped by 6 bases and J by 3 bases, with 18 bases between them. The CDR3 loop spans 14 amino acids. The CDR3 DNA follows: TGCAGTGCACATAGAGGGGGGGACCTCTACGAGCAGTACTTC. As protein: CSAHRGGDLYEQYF.

This clonotype occurred many times. This chain uses TRBV7-9 with TRBJ2-7; 8 nucleotides match TRBD2. J lost 6 bases, V lost 4 bases, and 8 bases had no gene match. Germline CDR1 reads SEHNR; CDR2 reads FQNEAQ (reference sequence). The CDR3 loop spans 14 amino acids. CDR3 sequence (DNA): TGTGCCAGCAGCTCCGGGACTAGTGGTAGCGAGCAGTACTTC. As protein: CASSSGTSGSEQYF.

This clonotype was counted ten times or more. J is TRBJ1-2 and V is TRBV29-1; 7 nucleotides align to TRBD1. The germline V gene encodes CDR1 SQVTM and CDR2 ANQGSEA. J lost 6 bases, V lost 6 bases, and 7 bases had no gene match. The CDR3 loop spans 12 amino acids. CDR3: CSVGQASDGYTF. In DNA, the CDR3 is TGCAGCGTCGGACAGGCCTCCGATGGCTACACCTTC.

This clonotype was detected a few times. The V call is TRBV5-5, the J call TRBJ1-6; TRBD1 agrees at 8 bases. Germline V gene sequence: CDR1 SGHKS, CDR2 YYEKEE (reference sequence). V was pared by 4 bases and J by 10 bases, with 13 bases of the junction left unmatched. The CDR3 consists of 16 residues. CDR3 bases: TGTGCCAGCAGCCAGTATCCCTTGACAGGGGTATCACCCCTCCACTTT. Its protein product is CASSQYPLTGVSPLHF. Together with reference TRBV5-5 and TRBJ1-6, the CDR3 gives the full variable domain: DAGVTQSPTHLIKTRGQQVTLRCSPISGHKSVSWYQQVLGQGPQFIFQYYEKEERGRGNFPDRFSARQFPNYSSELNVNALLLGDSALYLCASSQYPLTGVSPLHFGNGTRLTVT.

In its sample, this clonotype was seen many times. J is TRBJ2-2 and V is TRBV7-9, with unresolved D. CDR3 size: 12 residues. Germline CDR1 and CDR2: SEHNR and FQNEAQ (reference sequence). Trimming stripped 7 bases from V and 6 bases from J, with 9 bases between. The CDR3: CASTAKAGELFF. CDR3 coding DNA: TGTGCCAGCACGGCGAAAGCCGGGGAGCTGTTTTTT.

The sample holds one count of this clonotype. The chain employs TRBV3-2 and TRBJ1-1. TRBV3-2 is flagged as a pseudogene. The CDR3 sequence is 13 residues long. CDR3 loop: CASSPSTDTKAFF. The CDR3 DNA follows: TGTGCCAGCAGCCCCAGTACAGACACTAAAGCTTTCTTT.

The chain has TRBV27 and TRBJ2-3; no clear D. The CDR3 is made up of 13 amino acids. Germline CDR1 reads MNHEY; CDR2 reads SMNVEV (reference sequence). The ends were cut back, 7 bases at V and 2 bases at J, with 10 bases in the middle. The CDR3 region is CASTPHITDTQYF. The CDR3 DNA sequence: TGTGCCAGCACCCCCCATATCACAGATACGCAGTATTTT.

This clonotype is a singleton in its sample. The V and J genes are TRBV7-2 and TRBJ2-3, with 8 bases identical to TRBD1. Germline V gene sequence: CDR1 SGHTA, CDR2 FQGNSA. The V segment lost 4 bases and the J segment 2 bases; nucleotides outside the gene matches: 11. The CDR3 extends over 17 amino acids. CDR3 protein: CASSSRPWTGTTDTQYF. CDR3 coding DNA: TGTGCCAGCAGCTCACGCCCTTGGACAGGGACCACAGATACGCAGTATTTT.

In regard to this clonotype: Possible read error: a much larger clone is one base away. This rearrangement joins TRBV6-1 to TRBJ2-1; possibly TRBD2 for D (5 bases). The J call may be in error: the DNA end matches TRBJ2-7 better. The V gene's germline CDR1 is MNHNS and CDR2 SASEGT. CDR3 length equals 12 residues. The CDR3 protein is CASSRTQNEQYF. CDR3 nucleotide sequence: TGTGCCAGCAGTCGGACTCAGAATGAGCAGTACTTC.

V gene TRBV30 combines with J gene TRBJ2-5; perhaps TRBD1 as D (6 bases). Germline lookup yields CDR1 GTSNPN and CDR2 SVGIG (reference sequence). This CDR3 has 13 residues. V lost 3 bases and J 2 bases, leaving 10 bases between the germline ends. In DNA form, the CDR3 reads TGTGCCTGGAGCAGGACAGAACAAGAGACCCAGTACTTC. It yields the protein CAWSRTEQETQYF. Full variable domain (outside the CDR3, taken from reference TRBV30 and TRBJ2-5): SQTIHQWPATLVQPVGSPLSLECTVEGTSNPNLYWYRQAAGRGLQLLFYSVGIGQISSEVPQNLSASRPQDRQFILSSKKLLLSDSGFYLCAWSRTEQETQYFGPGTRLLVL.

This rearrangement joins TRBV5-5 to TRBJ2-3, with 9 bases identical to TRBD2. Germline values: CDR1 SGHKS, CDR2 YYEKEE (reference sequence). The CDR3 consists of 17 residues. J gave up 3 bases and V 3 bases, and 11 bases lay outside the gene matches. CDR3 region: CASSSIALAGRTDTQYF. CDR3 DNA: TGTGCCAGCAGCTCCATCGCTCTAGCGGGAAGGACAGATACGCAGTATTTT.

Many counts were recorded for this clonotype. This chain joins TRBV11-3 and TRBJ2-4; the match to TRBD1 covers 7 bases. V gave up 1 base and J gave up 5 bases; unmatched junction bases: 5. Germline V gene data show CDR1 as SGHNT and CDR2 as YENEEA. This CDR3 region has 15 residues. The CDR3 nucleotides read TGTGCCAGCAGCTTAGCTCGGGACAGTCAAAACATTCAGTACTTC. As protein: CASSLARDSQNIQYF.

The chain links TRBV27 to TRBJ2-1; 10 nucleotides agree with TRBD1. Trimming at V came to 5 bases and at J to 4 bases, leaving 8 bases not matched to a gene. The germline CDR1 and CDR2 sequences are MNHEY and SMNVEV (reference sequence). The CDR3 totals 16 residues. The CDR3: CASSPRRDRGYNEQFF. The CDR3 DNA reads TGTGCCAGCAGTCCGAGGCGGGACAGGGGATACAATGAGCAGTTCTTC.

This clonotype was recorded many times. This chain joins TRBV20-1 and TRBJ2-7, with D possibly called TRBD1 or TRBD2 (5 bases each). The length of the CDR3 is 16 residues. V lost 6 bases to trimming and J lost 0 bases, with 21 bases between them. Germline V CDR1 and CDR2: DFQATT, SNEGSKA (reference sequence). CDR3 DNA sequence: TGCAGTGCGGGGGAGCTGGGGCAGGCGACCTCCTACGAGCAGTACTTC. Its protein is CSAGELGQATSYEQYF.

This clonotype was observed at least ten times. This chain links TRBV6-6 with TRBJ1-5; a weak D match, TRBD1 (5 bases). The CDR3 is 17 residues long. V shed 2 bases and J shed 2 bases, with 16 bases lying between them. Germline loops: CDR1 MNHNY, CDR2 SVGAGI (reference sequence). CDR3 loop: CASSYGLGGMRNQPQHF. The CDR3 DNA reads as TGTGCCAGCAGTTACGGTTTGGGGGGTATGCGCAATCAGCCCCAGCATTTT.